A single sample gave rise to the 27 T cell receptor beta chains below, sequenced in a study of post-analysis software for immune sequencing data. Findings and caveats of the study: About five TRBV segments, including TRBV5-6, TRBV5-1 and TRBV20-1, were more frequent in patients than controls.

Prepared TCR beta cDNA libraries contained unique molecular identifiers. TCRdb re-derived calls from the PCR reads in MiXCR, one entry per CDR3 protein. In the table there are approximately 360,000 distinct CDR3 sequences, about a third of which are singletons. Their specific antigens are unknown. Sequencing used blood. The receptors stem from a girl aged 10-17 years with multiple sclerosis.

This clonotype was counted between two and nine times. The chain recombines TRBV7-2 with TRBJ1-4; 9 nucleotides align to TRBD1. With 5 bases clipped from V and 10 bases from J, the junction kept 14 bases outside the gene matches. This CDR3 is built from 16 residues. Germline lookup yields CDR1 SGHTA and CDR2 FQGNSA. This CDR3 reads CASSILRTGGYGKLFF. The DNA for the CDR3 is TGTGCCAGCAGCATCCTACGCACAGGGGGCTATGGAAAACTGTTTTTT.

The J gene is TRBJ2-7, the V gene TRBV20-1; possible D gene TRBD2, 10 bases. This CDR3 has 18 amino acids. V dropped 1 base and J dropped 3 bases, with 25 bases sitting between them. Per the germline V gene, CDR1 is DFQATT and CDR2 is SNEGSKA (reference sequence). The CDR3 DNA is TGCAGTGCTAGAGTGGGACAGGGAGGAGCGGGGGGGCTCTACGAGCAGTACTTC. Translation: CSARVGQGGAGGLYEQYF.

V usage is TRBV2 and J usage is TRBJ2-1; 7 bases fit TRBD1. This CDR3 comprises 16 residues. Germline V lookup: CDR1 SNHLY, CDR2 FYNNEI. V gave up 1 base and J gave up 4 bases; unmatched junction bases: 7. CDR3 nucleotide sequence: TGTGCCAGCAGTGAAGTAGGGGGCGCAGGGTACAATGAGCAGTTCTTC. This codes for CASSEVGGAGYNEQFF.

This clonotype has a handful of counts. The CDR3 region is CASSEMDTSAHEAFF. The CDR3 region has the DNA TGTGCCAGCAGCGAAATGGACACTTCCGCCCATGAAGCTTTCTTT. This chain uses TRBV7-6 with TRBJ1-1, with a weak D call TRBD1 (5 bases). V lost 5 bases to trimming and J lost 7 bases, with 20 bases between them. Germline V lookup: CDR1 SGHVS, CDR2 FNYEAQ. This CDR3 contains 15 residues.

This clonotype has only a few counts. The chain joins TRBV19 to TRBJ2-4; no clear D. The J call may be mistaken, given a closer DNA end match to TRBJ2-7. This CDR3 contains 15 residues. Germline lookup yields CDR1 LNHDA and CDR2 SQIVND (reference sequence). The CDR3 loop reads CASSRKDVALYEQYF. CDR3 coding DNA: TGTGCCAGTAGTAGGAAGGATGTGGCTCTCTACGAGCAGTACTTC.

In DNA form, the CDR3 reads TGTGCCAGCAGTGAAAGGGGTTGGGAGACCCAGTACTTC. As protein: CASSERGWETQYF. This chain links TRBV6-1 with TRBJ2-5; the D gene is possibly TRBD1 (5 bases). From germline, CDR1 is MNHNS and CDR2 SASEGT. V shed 2 bases and J shed 5 bases, with 9 bases lying between them. The CDR3 spans 13 residues.

This clonotype was picked up a small number of times. This chain links TRBV20-1 with TRBJ1-1; no reliable D call. V was shortened by 4 bases and J by 1 base, with 16 bases between the two germline ends. This CDR3 is built from 15 residues. Germline V gene sequence: CDR1 DFQATT, CDR2 SNEGSKA (reference sequence). The CDR3 region is CSAKTSTRQNTEAFF. Here the CDR3 DNA reads TGCAGTGCTAAGACTTCGACGCGCCAGAACACTGAAGCTTTCTTT.

This clonotype came up a few times. The rearrangement links TRBV15 to TRBJ2-3; D gene unclear. The CDR3 extends over 14 amino acids. Looked up from germline, CDR1 is LNHNV and CDR2 is YYDKDF (reference sequence). The V end lost 0 bases, the J end lost 8 bases, and 12 bases lay between the germline ends. The CDR3 DNA sequence: TGTGCCACCAGCAGAGATAGGGCCCCAACTACGCAGTATTTT. Translation: CATSRDRAPTTQYF.

This clonotype came up a few times. The J gene is TRBJ2-4, the V gene TRBV6-6; 7 positions agree with TRBD2. Germline assignment: CDR1 MNHNY and CDR2 SVGAGI (reference sequence). The trim removed 4 bases at V and 2 bases at J, leaving 8 bases unmatched. The CDR3 is 16 amino acids. For the CDR3, the DNA is TGTGCCAGCAGTTTGACGGGGGGATTGACCAAAAACATTCAGTACTTC. Amino acid sequence: CASSLTGGLTKNIQYF.

The genes are TRBV6-5 and TRBJ1-5; no definite D call. The germline V and J ends were trimmed by 6 bases and 2 bases, with 14 bases remaining between them. CDR1 is MNHEY and CDR2 is SVGAGI in the germline V gene. This CDR3 comprises 15 residues. The CDR3 protein is CASRSSGSGNQPQHF. The CDR3 region has the DNA TGTGCCAGCAGATCCAGTGGATCGGGCAATCAGCCCCAGCATTTT.

This clonotype was observed a handful of times. The rearrangement links TRBV13 to TRBJ2-5, with D perhaps assigned TRBD1 or TRBD2 (5 bases each). This CDR3 comprises 13 residues. Trimming left V 5 bases short and J 2 bases short, with 9 bases between. Germline V gives CDR1 PRHDT, CDR2 FYEKMQ (reference sequence). CDR3 loop: CASSQGPQETQYF. The CDR3 DNA reads as TGTGCCAGCAGCCAGGGACCACAAGAGACCCAGTACTTC.

CDR3 region: CSASAPEVGTEAFF. The CDR3 nucleotides read TGCAGTGCTAGCGCACCTGAAGTCGGAACTGAAGCTTTCTTT. This chain links TRBV20-1 with TRBJ1-1; D gene unclear. Trimming removed 3 bases at V and 5 bases at J, with 16 bases between. Looked up from germline, CDR1 is DFQATT and CDR2 is SNEGSKA (reference sequence). The CDR3 length is 14 residues.

The chain employs TRBV12-3 or TRBV12-4 and TRBJ1-2; unclear D gene. The CDR3 extends over 13 amino acids. V dropped 1 base and J dropped 8 bases, with 11 bases sitting between them. CDR3 coding DNA: TGTGCCAGCAGTTTAGAGGTGGTGCGAGGCTACACCTTC. Translated: CASSLEVVRGYTF.

This clonotype was detected only a few times. The chain links TRBV10-3 to TRBJ2-1; 11 positions match TRBD1. CDR3 length: 16 residues. The V and J ends lost 2 bases and 5 bases, in that order; junction bases with no gene match: 5. Germline V lookup: CDR1 ENHRY, CDR2 SYGVKD. For the CDR3, the DNA is TGTGCCATCAGTGAGCCGGACAGGGGGCTGCACAATGAGCAGTTCTTC. It specifies CAISEPDRGLHNEQFF.

The rearrangement uses TRBV10-3 and TRBJ2-2; D gene unclear. The V end lost 3 bases, the J end lost 3 bases, and 5 bases lay between the germline ends. CDR3 size: 13 residues. Germline V gives CDR1 ENHRY, CDR2 SYGVKD. CDR3 residues: CAISDGYTGELFF. The CDR3 DNA is TGTGCCATCAGTGACGGATACACCGGGGAGCTGTTTTTT.

The chain combines TRBV28 with TRBJ2-7; 8 bases line up with TRBD1. Germline trimming cut 6 bases from V and 5 bases from J; bases unmatched to any gene: 9. CDR3 length equals 14 residues. CDR1 MDHEN and CDR2 SYDVKM come from the germline V gene. The CDR3 bases are TGTGCCAGCAGCCGGACAGGGAGTACCCACGAGCAGTACTTC. This sequence encodes CASSRTGSTHEQYF.

V and J are TRBV28 and TRBJ2-5; 9 nucleotides line up with TRBD1. The DNA end favors TRBJ2-7, so the J call may be wrong. CDR3 length: 15 amino acids. Germline V lookup: CDR1 MDHEN, CDR2 SYDVKM. The CDR3 reads CASRSTGGSRNEQYF. CDR3 coding DNA: TGTGCCAGCAGGAGTACAGGGGGCTCCAGGAACGAGCAGTACTTC.

The V and J genes are TRBV6-1 and TRBJ1-5; D possibly corresponds to TRBD1 (6 bases). Trimming took 4 bases from V and 2 from J, leaving 6 bases between them. The CDR3 runs to 13 residues. Germline loops: CDR1 MNHNS, CDR2 SASEGT. This CDR3 is CASSGTGNQPQHF. CDR3 nucleotides: TGTGCCAGCAGTGGGACAGGCAATCAGCCCCAGCATTTT.

The chain carries TRBV3-1 and TRBJ1-3; no clear D. The V end was cut by 0 bases, the J end by 0 bases, with 6 bases between. The CDR3 sequence is 15 residues long. The germline V gene encodes CDR1 LGHDT and CDR2 YNNKEL (reference sequence). The CDR3 here is CASSQDNNSGNTIYF. CDR3 nucleotides: TGTGCCAGCAGCCAAGATAACAACTCTGGAAACACCATATATTTT. Full variable domain (remainder filled in from reference TRBV3-1 and TRBJ1-3): DTAVSQTPKYLVTQMGNDKSIKCEQNLGHDTMYWYKQDSKKFLKIMFSYNNKELIINETVPNRFSPKSPDKAHLNLHINSLELGDSAVYFCASSQDNNSGNTIYFGEGSWLTVV.

This clonotype was counted only a few times. The V call is TRBV6-5, the J call TRBJ2-6; D perhaps matches TRBD1 (6 bases). The CDR3 length is 14 residues. The ends were cut back, 8 bases at V and 4 bases at J, with 12 bases in the middle. CDR1 is MNHEY, CDR2 SVGAGI, per germline. For the CDR3, the DNA is TGTGCCAGCTCAGGGGTCTCCGGGGCCAACGTCCTGACTTTC. Translating gives CASSGVSGANVLTF.

Only one count was recorded for this clonotype. The rearrangement uses TRBV15 and TRBJ2-7, with D perhaps assigned TRBD1 or TRBD2 (5 bases each). This CDR3 spans 16 amino acids. Trimming took off 0 bases at V and 0 bases at J, with 12 bases between the two ends. Germline V gene sequence: CDR1 LNHNV, CDR2 YYDKDF (reference sequence). The CDR3 protein is CATSREKGTSSYEQYF. The CDR3 region has the DNA TGTGCCACCAGCAGAGAAAAGGGGACGAGCTCCTACGAGCAGTACTTC.

Only a few counts were recorded for this clonotype. The chain joins TRBV12-3 or TRBV12-4 to TRBJ2-1, with 8 bases aligning to TRBD2. V lost 7 bases to trimming and J lost 3 bases; unmatched junction nucleotides: 8. The CDR3 has 15 residues. CDR3 DNA: TGTGCCAGCACCGGTAGCGGGGCCCACTACAATGAGCAGTTCTTC. This encodes CASTGSGAHYNEQFF.

The chain combines TRBV7-8 with TRBJ2-2; TRBD2 agrees at 10 bases. V was pared by 5 bases and J by 2 bases, with 5 bases of the junction left unmatched. The CDR3 length is 16 residues. The germline CDR1 and CDR2 sequences are SGHVS and FQNEAQ. The CDR3 bases are TGTGCCAGCAGCCCAAAGCGGGGGGGAAACACCGGGGAGCTGTTTTTT. Protein product: CASSPKRGGNTGELFF.

This clonotype came up a few times. The CDR3 reads CASRLYNSPLHF. Here the CDR3 DNA reads TGTGCCAGCAGACTGTATAATTCACCCCTCCACTTT. This chain connects TRBV27 to TRBJ1-6; D gene ambiguous. The CDR3 runs to 12 residues. Trimming shortened V by 6 bases and J by 4 bases, and 4 bases separated the two germline ends. Germline loops: CDR1 MNHEY, CDR2 SMNVEV (reference sequence).

The chain uses TRBV7-9 and TRBJ2-1; D uncertain. The CDR3 has 13 amino acids. The V gene's germline CDR1 is SEHNR and CDR2 FQNEAQ (reference sequence). The V end lost 4 bases, the J end lost 6 bases, and 10 bases lay between the germline ends. CDR3 protein: CASSSRTLNEQFF. In nucleotides, the CDR3 is TGTGCCAGCAGCTCCCGGACGCTCAATGAGCAGTTCTTC. Looking up the rest from reference TRBV7-9 and TRBJ2-1 gives the full variable domain: DTGVSQNPRHKITKRGQNVTFRCDPISEHNRLYWYRQTLGQGPEFLTYFQNEAQLEKSRLLSDRFSAERPKGSFSTLEIQRTEQGDSAMYLCASSSRTLNEQFFGPGTRLTVL.

The J gene is TRBJ2-7, the V gene TRBV12-3 or TRBV12-4; D is perhaps TRBD1 or TRBD2 (5 bases each). The CDR3 length is 12 residues. V lost 8 bases and J lost 6, with 14 bases in between. CDR3 sequence: CASRGSLSEQYF. The CDR3, as DNA: TGTGCCAGCCGGGGCAGTTTGAGCGAGCAGTACTTC.

The V call is TRBV4-1, the J call TRBJ2-1, with 8 bases that match TRBD1. Looked up from germline, CDR1 is MGHRA and CDR2 is YSYEKL. This CDR3 is 15 amino acids long. With 6 bases clipped from V and 8 bases from J, the junction kept 12 bases outside the gene matches. The CDR3 sequence is CASRAWTGSSDEQFF. CDR3 coding DNA: TGCGCCAGCAGGGCTTGGACAGGGAGCTCTGATGAGCAGTTCTTC.